The rows below give T cell receptor beta chains drawn from one sample of a study of shared clonotypes between healthy human individuals. Only in-frame clones appear in the TCRdb table, and some are missing; sequencing was by immunoSEQ multiplex PCR. Of millions of clones in the sample, just over 90% were seen once. What was sequenced was naive CD4+ T cells from PBMCs. These receptors came from a man younger than 30 in good health. Some clones in this sample may be carry-over from other donors' samples. The CDR3 runs from the conserved cysteine through the conserved F or W. A D gene is named only where the DNA matches it firmly. Only some rows state a clone size, as once, few, many or a class for expanded clones.

CDR3 length,V gene,J gene,D gene,clone size,CDR3 protein,CDR3 DNA
17,TRBV2,TRBJ2-7,-,-,CASSERLGGVRSYEQYF,TGTGCCAGCAGTGAACGATTGGGGGGAGTACGAAGCTACGAGCAGTACTTC
13,TRBV7-9,TRBJ1-1,-,few,CASTLFQTAEAFF,TGTGCCAGCACCCTTTTCCAGACGGCTGAAGCTTTCTTT
13,TRBV6-1,TRBJ1-5,-,few,CASSRGDNQPQHF,TGTGCCAGCAGCAGGGGTGACAATCAGCCCCAGCATTTT
16,TRBV5-6,TRBJ1-2,-,-,CASSLAGHRENYGYTF,TGTGCCAGCAGCTTGGCAGGCCACAGAGAGAACTATGGCTACACCTTC
16,TRBV5-5,TRBJ1-5,TRBD1,-,CASSTHPGQGVQPQHF,TGTGCCAGCAGCACTCACCCGGGACAGGGCGTCCAGCCCCAGCATTTT
15,TRBV6-5,TRBJ2-5,-,-,CASSYAWPGVETQYF,TGTGCCAGCAGTTACGCTTGGCCGGGAGTAGAGACCCAGTACTTC
15,TRBV6-5,TRBJ2-7,-,once,CASSPKQGRTVEQYF,TGTGCCAGCAGCCCTAAACAGGGGAGGACGGTCGAGCAGTACTTC
13,TRBV2,TRBJ1-1,TRBD1,-,CARRDRENTEAFF,TGTGCCAGACGGGACAGGGAGAACACTGAAGCTTTCTTT
16,TRBV7-9,TRBJ1-2,-,-,CASSGLSAAPNYGYTF,TGTGCCAGCAGCGGATTATCGGCCGCTCCTAACTATGGCTACACCTTC
17,TRBV28,TRBJ2-5,-,once,CASSFQEANAVQETQYF,TGTGCCAGCAGTTTTCAAGAGGCAAATGCGGTGCAAGAGACCCAGTACTTC
12,TRBV29-1,TRBJ2-5,-,-,CSARPVQETQYF,TGCAGCGCCCGACCGGTACAAGAGACCCAGTACTTC
18,TRBV7-9,TRBJ2-6,TRBD1,-,CASSAAGGWGSGANVLTF,TGTGCCAGCAGCGCAGCAGGGGGCTGGGGTTCCGGGGCCAACGTCCTGACTTTC
13,TRBV6-1,TRBJ1-5,-,-,CASRVSSYQPQHF,TGTGCCAGCCGGGTATCCTCGTATCAGCCCCAGCATTTT
15,TRBV4-1,TRBJ2-5,-,-,CASSPEGGGVETQYF,TGCGCCAGCAGCCCAGAAGGAGGTGGGGTAGAGACCCAGTACTTC
15,TRBV7-8,TRBJ2-4,-,-,CASSRGGQAKNIQYF,TGTGCCAGCAGCCGAGGGGGGCAGGCCAAAAACATTCAGTACTTC
14,TRBV27,TRBJ2-7,-,-,CASSRQAGWGEQYF,TGTGCCAGCAGCCGCCAAGCTGGCTGGGGCGAGCAGTACTTC
14,TRBV5-4,TRBJ1-2,-,-,CASSPTVTNYGYTF,TGTGCCAGCAGCCCGACGGTGACTAACTATGGCTACACCTTC
10,TRBV20-1,TRBJ1-1,-,-,CSAWGTEAFF,TGCAGTGCATGGGGCACTGAAGCTTTCTTT
18,TRBV5-1,TRBJ2-2,TRBD1,-,CASRAGTGENTNTGELFF,TGCGCCAGCAGGGCCGGGACAGGGGAAAATACGAACACCGGGGAGCTGTTTTTT
14,TRBV19,TRBJ1-2,TRBD1,-,CASHPHTGDYGYTF,TGTGCCAGTCACCCCCATACAGGGGACTATGGCTACACCTTC
15,TRBV5-1,TRBJ1-1,-,-,CASSLGQVTDTEAFF,TGCGCCAGCAGCTTGGGTCAGGTTACCGACACTGAAGCTTTCTTT
15,TRBV10-2,TRBJ1-5,-,-,CASSDWENSNQPQHF,TGCGCCAGCAGTGATTGGGAAAATAGCAATCAGCCCCAGCATTTT
13,TRBV25-1,TRBJ1-2,-,-,CASSGVGTPAYTF,TGTGCCAGCAGTGGGGTCGGGACTCCGGCTTACACCTTC
12,TRBV12-5,TRBJ1-3,-,-,CASANAGNTIYF,TGTGCTAGTGCTAACGCTGGAAACACCATATATTTT
14,TRBV4-1,TRBJ2-7,TRBD2,once,CASSQTTSGYEQYF,TGCGCCAGCAGCCAAACGACTAGCGGCTACGAGCAGTACTTC